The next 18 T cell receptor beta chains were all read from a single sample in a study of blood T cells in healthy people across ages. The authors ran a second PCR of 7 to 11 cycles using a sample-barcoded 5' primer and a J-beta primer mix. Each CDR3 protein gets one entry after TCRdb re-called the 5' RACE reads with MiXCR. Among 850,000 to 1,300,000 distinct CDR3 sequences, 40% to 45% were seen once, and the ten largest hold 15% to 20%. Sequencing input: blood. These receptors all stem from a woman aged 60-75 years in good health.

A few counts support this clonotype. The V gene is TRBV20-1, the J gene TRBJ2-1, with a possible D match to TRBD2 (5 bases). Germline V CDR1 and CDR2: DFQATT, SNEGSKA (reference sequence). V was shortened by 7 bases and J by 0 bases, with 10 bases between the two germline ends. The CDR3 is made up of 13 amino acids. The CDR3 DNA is TGCAGTGTCGTGGGAGCCTCCTACAATGAGCAGTTCTTC. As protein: CSVVGASYNEQFF.

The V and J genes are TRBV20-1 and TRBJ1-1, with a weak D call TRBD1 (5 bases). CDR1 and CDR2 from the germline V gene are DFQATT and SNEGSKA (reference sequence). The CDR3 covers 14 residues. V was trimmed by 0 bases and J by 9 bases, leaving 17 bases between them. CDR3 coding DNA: TGCAGTGCTAGAGATCCCCTCCGGGGGAGCCAAGCTTTCTTT. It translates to CSARDPLRGSQAFF.

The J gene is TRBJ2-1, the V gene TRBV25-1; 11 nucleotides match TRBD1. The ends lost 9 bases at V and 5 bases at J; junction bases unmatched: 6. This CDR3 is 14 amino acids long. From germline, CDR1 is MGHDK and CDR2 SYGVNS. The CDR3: CARYGTGGNNEQFF. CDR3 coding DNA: TGTGCCAGATACGGGACAGGGGGAAACAATGAGCAGTTCTTC.

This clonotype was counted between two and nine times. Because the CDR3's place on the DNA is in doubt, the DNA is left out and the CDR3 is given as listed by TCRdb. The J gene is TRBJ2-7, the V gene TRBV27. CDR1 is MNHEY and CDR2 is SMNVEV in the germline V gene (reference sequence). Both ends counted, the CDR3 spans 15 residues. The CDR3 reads CASSFGEGYSYEQYF.

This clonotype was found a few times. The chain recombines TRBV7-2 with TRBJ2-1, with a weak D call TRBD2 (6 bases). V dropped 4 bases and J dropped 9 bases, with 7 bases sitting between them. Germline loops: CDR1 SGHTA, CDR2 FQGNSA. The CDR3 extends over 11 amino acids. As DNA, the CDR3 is TGTACCAGCAGCTCCGGGGGTGAGCAGTTCTTC. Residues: CTSSSGGEQFF.

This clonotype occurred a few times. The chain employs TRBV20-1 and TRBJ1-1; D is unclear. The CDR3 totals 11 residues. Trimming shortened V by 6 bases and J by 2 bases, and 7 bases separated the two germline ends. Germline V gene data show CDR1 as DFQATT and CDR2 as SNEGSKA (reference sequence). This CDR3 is CSAWKNTEAFF. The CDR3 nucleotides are TGCAGTGCCTGGAAAAACACTGAAGCTTTCTTT.

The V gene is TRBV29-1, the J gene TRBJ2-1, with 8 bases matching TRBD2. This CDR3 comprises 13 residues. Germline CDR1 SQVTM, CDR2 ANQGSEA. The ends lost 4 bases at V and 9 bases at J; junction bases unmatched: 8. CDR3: CSVAGGVGGEQFF. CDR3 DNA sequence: TGCAGCGTTGCGGGGGGGGTCGGGGGTGAGCAGTTCTTC.

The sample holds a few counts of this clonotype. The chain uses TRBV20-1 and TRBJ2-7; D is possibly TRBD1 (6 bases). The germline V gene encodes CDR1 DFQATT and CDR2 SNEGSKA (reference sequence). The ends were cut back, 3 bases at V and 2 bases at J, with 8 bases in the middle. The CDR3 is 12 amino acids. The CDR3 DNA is TGCAGTGCTAGGGGACAAACCTACGAGCAGTACTTC. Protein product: CSARGQTYEQYF.

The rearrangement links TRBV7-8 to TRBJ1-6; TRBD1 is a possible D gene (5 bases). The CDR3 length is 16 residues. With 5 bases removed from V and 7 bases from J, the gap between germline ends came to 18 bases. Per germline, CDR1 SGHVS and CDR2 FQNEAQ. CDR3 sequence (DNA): TGTGCCAGCAGCCAAACCGAACAGGCTAAGAATTCACCCCTCCACTTT. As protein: CASSQTEQAKNSPLHF.

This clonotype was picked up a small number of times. Written as DNA, the CDR3 is TGTGCCAGCAGTTTAATAGGGGAGGTGGGCAATCAGCCCCAGCATTTT. It specifies CASSLIGEVGNQPQHF. The genes are TRBV27 and TRBJ1-5, with D perhaps matching TRBD1 (5 bases). The CDR3 sequence is 16 residues long. The germline V gene encodes CDR1 MNHEY and CDR2 SMNVEV (reference sequence). Trimming took 2 bases from V and 2 from J, leaving 13 bases between them.

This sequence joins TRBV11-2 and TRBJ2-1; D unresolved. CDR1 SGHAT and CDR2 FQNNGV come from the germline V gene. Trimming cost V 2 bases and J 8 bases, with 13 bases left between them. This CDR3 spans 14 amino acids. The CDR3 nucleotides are TGTGCCAGCAGCTTAATAGTTGGGCAATATGAGCAGTTCTTC. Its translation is CASSLIVGQYEQFF.

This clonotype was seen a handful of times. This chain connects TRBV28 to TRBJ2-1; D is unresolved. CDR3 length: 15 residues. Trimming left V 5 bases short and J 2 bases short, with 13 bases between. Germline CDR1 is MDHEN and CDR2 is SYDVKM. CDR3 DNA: TGTGCCAGCAGTCAACCTCTAGGTCCCTACAATGAGCAGTTCTTC. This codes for CASSQPLGPYNEQFF.

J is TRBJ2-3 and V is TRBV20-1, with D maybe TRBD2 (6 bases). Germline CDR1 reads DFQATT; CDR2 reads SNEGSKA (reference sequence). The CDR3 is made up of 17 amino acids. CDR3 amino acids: CRLEDVGGLKGTDTQYF. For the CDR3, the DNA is TGCAGGCTAGAGGACGTAGGAGGGTTGAAGGGCACAGATACGCAGTATTTT.

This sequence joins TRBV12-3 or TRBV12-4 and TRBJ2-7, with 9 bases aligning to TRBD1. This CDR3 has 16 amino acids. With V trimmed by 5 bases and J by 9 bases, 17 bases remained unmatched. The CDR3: CASSLFTTGGYVAQYF. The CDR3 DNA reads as TGTGCCAGCAGTCTCTTTACCACAGGGGGCTACGTTGCGCAGTACTTC.

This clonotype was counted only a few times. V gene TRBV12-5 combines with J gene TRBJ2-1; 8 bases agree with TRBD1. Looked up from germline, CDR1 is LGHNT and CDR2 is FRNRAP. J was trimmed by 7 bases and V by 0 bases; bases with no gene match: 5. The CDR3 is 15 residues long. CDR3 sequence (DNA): TGTGCTAGTGGTTTGGTCGAGGACAGGGCAAATGAGCAGTTCTTC. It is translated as CASGLVEDRANEQFF.

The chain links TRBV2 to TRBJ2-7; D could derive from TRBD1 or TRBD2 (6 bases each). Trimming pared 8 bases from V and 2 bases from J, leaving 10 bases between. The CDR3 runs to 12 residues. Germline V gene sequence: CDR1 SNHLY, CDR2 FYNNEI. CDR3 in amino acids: CASGGGTYEQYF. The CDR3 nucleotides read TGTGCCAGCGGAGGGGGAACCTACGAGCAGTACTTC.

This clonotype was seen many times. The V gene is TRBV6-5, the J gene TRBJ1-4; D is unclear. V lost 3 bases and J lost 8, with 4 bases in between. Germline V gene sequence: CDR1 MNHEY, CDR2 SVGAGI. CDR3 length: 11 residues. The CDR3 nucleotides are TGTGCCAGCAGTTATGGCGAAAAACTGTTTTTT. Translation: CASSYGEKLFF.

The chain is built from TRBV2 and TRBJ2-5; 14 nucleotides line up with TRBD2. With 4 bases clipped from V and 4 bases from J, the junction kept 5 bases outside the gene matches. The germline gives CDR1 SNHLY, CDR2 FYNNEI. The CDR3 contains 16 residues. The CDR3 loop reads CASSGPGLAGGETQYF. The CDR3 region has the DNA TGTGCCAGCAGTGGCCCAGGACTAGCGGGAGGAGAGACCCAGTACTTC.